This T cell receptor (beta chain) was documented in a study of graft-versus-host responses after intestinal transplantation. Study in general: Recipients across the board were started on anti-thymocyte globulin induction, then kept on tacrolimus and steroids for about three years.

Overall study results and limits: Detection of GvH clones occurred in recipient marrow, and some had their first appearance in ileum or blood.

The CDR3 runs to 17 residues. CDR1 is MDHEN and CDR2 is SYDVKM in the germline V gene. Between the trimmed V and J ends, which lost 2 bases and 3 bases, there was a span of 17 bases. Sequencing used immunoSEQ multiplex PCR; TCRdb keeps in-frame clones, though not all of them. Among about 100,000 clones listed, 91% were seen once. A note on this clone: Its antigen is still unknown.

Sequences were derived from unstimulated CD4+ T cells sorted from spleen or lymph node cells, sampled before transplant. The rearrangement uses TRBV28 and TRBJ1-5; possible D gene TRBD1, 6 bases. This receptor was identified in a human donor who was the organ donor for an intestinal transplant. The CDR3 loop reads CASSLRMGAANNQPQHF. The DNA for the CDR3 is TGTGCCAGCAGTTTAAGGATGGGGGCGGCAAACAATCAGCCCCAGCATTTT.